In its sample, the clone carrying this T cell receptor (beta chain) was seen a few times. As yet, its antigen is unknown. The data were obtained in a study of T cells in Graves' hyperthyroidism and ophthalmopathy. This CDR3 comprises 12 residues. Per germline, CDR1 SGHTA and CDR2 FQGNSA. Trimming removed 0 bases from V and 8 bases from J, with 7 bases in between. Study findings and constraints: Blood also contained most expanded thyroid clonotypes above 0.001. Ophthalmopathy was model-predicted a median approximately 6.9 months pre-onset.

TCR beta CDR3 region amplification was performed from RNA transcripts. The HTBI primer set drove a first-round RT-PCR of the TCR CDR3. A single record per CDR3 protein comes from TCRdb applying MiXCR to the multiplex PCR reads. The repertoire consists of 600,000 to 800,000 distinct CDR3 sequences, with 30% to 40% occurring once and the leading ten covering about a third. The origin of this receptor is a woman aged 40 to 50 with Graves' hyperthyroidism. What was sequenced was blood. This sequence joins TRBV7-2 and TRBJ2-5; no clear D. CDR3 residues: CASSLAQSTQYF. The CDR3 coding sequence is TGTGCCAGCAGCTTAGCGCAGAGCACCCAGTACTTC.